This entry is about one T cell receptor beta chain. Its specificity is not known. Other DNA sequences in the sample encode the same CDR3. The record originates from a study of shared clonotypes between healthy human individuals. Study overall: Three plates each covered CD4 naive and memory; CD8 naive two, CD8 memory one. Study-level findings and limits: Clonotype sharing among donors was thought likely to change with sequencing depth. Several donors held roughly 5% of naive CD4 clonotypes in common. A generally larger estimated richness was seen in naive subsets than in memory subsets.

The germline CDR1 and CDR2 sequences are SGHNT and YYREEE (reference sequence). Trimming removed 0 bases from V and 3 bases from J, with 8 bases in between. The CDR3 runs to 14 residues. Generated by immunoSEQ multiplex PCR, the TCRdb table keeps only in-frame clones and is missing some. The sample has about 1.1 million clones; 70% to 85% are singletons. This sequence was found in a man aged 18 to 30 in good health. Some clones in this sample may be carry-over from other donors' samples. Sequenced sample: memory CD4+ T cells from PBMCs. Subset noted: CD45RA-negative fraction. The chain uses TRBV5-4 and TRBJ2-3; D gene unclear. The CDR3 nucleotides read TGTGCCAGCAGCTTGGTCGCTTCGACAGATACGCAGTATTTT. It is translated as CASSLVASTDTQYF.